This passage covers 8 T cell receptor beta chains from one sample sequenced in a study of cytomegalovirus exposure and HLA in healthy donors (dated by TCRdb to the late 2010s). The library was generated by the immunoSEQ multiplex PCR assay. For the multiplex PCR, a mixture combining 60 forward primers for TCR Vbeta segments and 13 reverse primers for TCR Jbeta segments was used. TCRdb took over this immuneACCESS table, retaining in-frame rearrangements with V and J assigned. Such tables are incomplete; in checked studies, under half of the missing clones stem from an unresolved V gene, and the remainder is unexplained. This sample has about 190,000 clones in its table, and around three quarters of those were observed once. The top ten constitute roughly 1.6% of the sample. The sequencing sample was made of PBMCs. These receptors originate from a woman between 18 and 29 years old in good health and CMV-seronegative.

The V and J genes are TRBV7-9 and TRBJ2-1; D perhaps matches TRBD1 (5 bases). Germline CDR1 is SEHNR and CDR2 is FQNEAQ (reference sequence). V was pared by 5 bases and J by 4 bases, with 9 bases between. CDR3 length: 13 residues. For the CDR3, the DNA is TGTGCCAGCAGCGCGACAGAGTACAATGAGCAGTTCTTC. This encodes CASSATEYNEQFF. The variable domain in full, completed from reference TRBV7-9 and TRBJ2-1, reads DTGVSQNPRHKITKRGQNVTFRCDPISEHNRLYWYRQTLGQGPEFLTYFQNEAQLEKSRLLSDRFSAERPKGSFSTLEIQRTEQGDSAMYLCASSATEYNEQFFGPGTRLTVL.

V gene TRBV4-2 combines with J gene TRBJ2-1, with 16 bases lining up with TRBD2. V gave up 3 bases and J gave up 8 bases; unmatched junction bases: 7. Germline CDR1 reads LGHNA; CDR2 reads YNFKEQ. The CDR3 loop spans 17 amino acids. The DNA of the CDR3 is TGTGCCAGCAGCCACGGGACTAGCGGGGGGGGCGCGGATGAGCAGTTCTTC. Translation: CASSHGTSGGGADEQFF.

The chain couples TRBV19 to TRBJ2-3, with 8 nucleotides matching TRBD1. This CDR3 contains 16 residues. After removal of 5 bases from V and 0 bases from J, the junction contained 7 bases not matched to a gene. Germline values: CDR1 LNHDA, CDR2 SQIVND (reference sequence). CDR3 region: CASSGNRGSSTDTQYF. The CDR3 region has the DNA TGTGCCAGTAGTGGGAACAGGGGGTCCAGCACAGATACGCAGTATTTT.

This rearrangement joins TRBV6-5 to TRBJ2-6; D possibly corresponds to TRBD2 (5 bases). Germline values: CDR1 MNHEY, CDR2 SVGAGI. V was clipped by 7 bases and J by 2 bases, with 12 bases between them. The CDR3 length is 15 residues. The CDR3 nucleotides read TGTGCCAGCAAGGACGTGAGGGCTGGGGCCAACGTCCTGACTTTC. It codes for CASKDVRAGANVLTF.

This chain joins TRBV7-6 and TRBJ1-2, with D unclear. In germline, CDR1 is SGHVS, CDR2 FNYEAQ. CDR3 size: 13 residues. Trimming took 1 base from V and 6 from J, leaving 9 bases between them. The DNA for the CDR3 is TGTGCCAGCAGCTTAGACAAGTTGGATGGCTACACCTTC. Translated, it gives CASSLDKLDGYTF.

This rearrangement joins TRBV4-3 to TRBJ2-1, with a weak D call TRBD2 (6 bases). CDR1 is LGHNA and CDR2 is YSLEER in the germline V gene. Trimming took off 1 base at V and 6 bases at J, with 25 bases between the two ends. The CDR3 totals 19 residues. The CDR3 DNA reads TGCGCCAGCAGCCAAGGAGGGGAAGGCACGGGAGTGCGGGTCAATGAGCAGTTCTTC. Protein: CASSQGGEGTGVRVNEQFF.

The chain carries TRBV11-2 and TRBJ2-7; 9 positions agree with TRBD1. Germline CDR1 SGHAT, CDR2 FQNNGV. Trimming removed 4 bases from V and 0 bases from J; junction bases left unmatched: 4. The CDR3 runs to 15 residues. The CDR3 loop reads CASSSYRGLSYEQYF. DNA of the CDR3: TGTGCCAGCAGCTCATACAGGGGGCTCTCCTACGAGCAGTACTTC.

The chain uses TRBV5-1 and TRBJ2-7; TRBD2 matches at 8 bases. CDR1 and CDR2 from the germline V gene are SGHRS and YFSETQ. The CDR3 contains 14 residues. Trimming removed 4 bases from V and 2 bases from J; junction bases left unmatched: 5. This chain's CDR3 is CASSPGLGPYEQYF. The DNA for the CDR3 is TGCGCCAGCAGCCCGGGACTAGGACCCTACGAGCAGTACTTC.